These 15 T cell receptor beta chains were all obtained from the same sample, sequenced in a study of T cell responses to AZD1222 COVID-19 vaccine (dated by TCRdb to the early 2020s). Libraries came from the immunoSEQ multiplex PCR assay. TCRdb's version of the immuneACCESS table is confined to in-frame rearrangements and falls short of the full clone set. An unresolved V gene accounts for under half of the shortfall where checked; the remainder is of unknown origin. The sample includes some 150,000 clones, with 80% to 95% observed a single time. The top ten hold 3.5% to 4.5% of the sample. Interpreted using the paper, the time point label stands for: about 28 days (+/-7) after the second vaccine dose. This specimen consisted of peripheral blood, obtained 28 days after the second AZD1222 dose. These receptors were taken from an adult who received the AZD1222 COVID-19 vaccine.

The genes are TRBV3-1 (or the pseudogene TRBV3-2) and TRBJ1-1; D might be TRBD1 (5 bases). Trimming took 5 bases from V and 4 from J, leaving 14 bases between them. This CDR3 is built from 14 residues. CDR1 is LGHDT, CDR2 YNNKEL, per germline (reference sequence). The CDR3 nucleotides are TGTGCCAGCAGCGATAGGGGTGGCGGCACTGAAGCTTTCTTT. Protein: CASSDRGGGTEAFF.

The chain carries TRBV18 and TRBJ2-7, with a possible D match to TRBD1 (6 bases). Germline V CDR1 and CDR2: KGHSH, LQKENI. CDR3 length equals 12 residues. V lost 6 bases and J 3 bases, leaving 9 bases between the germline ends. In DNA form, the CDR3 reads TGTGCCAGCTCGACACAGGGCTACGAGCAGTACTTC. This codes for CASSTQGYEQYF.

J is TRBJ2-3 and V is TRBV19, with D maybe TRBD2 (6 bases). Germline V lookup: CDR1 LNHDA, CDR2 SQIVND (reference sequence). Trimming pared 5 bases from V and 5 bases from J, leaving 8 bases between. The CDR3 has 12 residues. CDR3 sequence: CASSWGEDTQYF. The CDR3 DNA reads as TGTGCCAGTAGTTGGGGGGAAGATACGCAGTATTTT.

This clone was observed once. The chain uses TRBV28 and TRBJ1-2; D uncertain. Germline CDR1 and CDR2: MDHEN and SYDVKM. V was clipped by 5 bases and J by 4 bases, with 11 bases between them. The CDR3 extends over 13 amino acids. The CDR3 bases are TGTGCCAGCAGTCATCGCCAACGCTATGGCTACACCTTC. It yields the protein CASSHRQRYGYTF.

This clone was counted once. The rearrangement joins TRBV6-2 or TRBV6-3 to TRBJ2-1, with TRBD2 matching 14 bases. The CDR3 is 20 amino acids. V lost 2 bases to trimming and J lost 5 bases; unmatched junction nucleotides: 14. Germline CDR1 and CDR2: MNHEY and SVGEGT. The CDR3 reads CASSYPTDRGTSGSHNEQFF. CDR3 nucleotide sequence: TGTGCCAGCAGTTACCCAACAGACAGGGGGACTAGCGGGAGCCACAATGAGCAGTTCTTC.

This clone occurred once. CDR3 coding DNA: TGTGCCAGCAGCCAAGACAGGGACAGCGATGAGCAGTTCTTC. Protein product: CASSQDRDSDEQFF. V usage is TRBV3-1 (or the pseudogene TRBV3-2) and J usage is TRBJ2-1; TRBD1 aligns across 7 bases. Germline CDR1 and CDR2: LGHDT and YNNKEL (reference sequence). The CDR3 is made up of 14 amino acids. V lost 0 bases, J lost 8 bases, and 4 bases stayed unmatched.

The genes are TRBV10-3 and TRBJ1-1; D is uncertain. Trimming took 5 bases from V and 0 from J, leaving 7 bases between them. This CDR3 region has 13 residues. CDR1 is ENHRY, CDR2 SYGVKD, per germline. CDR3 sequence reads: CAISRDVNTEAFF. CDR3 bases: TGTGCCATCAGTCGCGATGTGAACACTGAAGCTTTCTTT.

This chain connects TRBV6-6 to TRBJ1-6, with no clear D. Germline CDR1 is MNHNY and CDR2 is SVGAGI (reference sequence). V lost 6 bases and J lost 5, with 8 bases in between. CDR3 size: 13 residues. Here the CDR3 DNA reads TGTGCCAGCAGGCCCGGGGATAATTCACCCCTCCACTTT. It encodes CASRPGDNSPLHF.

This chain uses TRBV28 with TRBJ1-2; the D is unclear. The germline V gene encodes CDR1 MDHEN and CDR2 SYDVKM. The CDR3 runs to 11 residues. Trimming took 6 bases from V and 7 from J, leaving 9 bases between them. The CDR3 sequence is CASSPEGGYTF. The CDR3 DNA reads TGTGCCAGCAGCCCGGAGGGTGGCTACACCTTC.

The chain recombines TRBV27 with TRBJ2-6; D ambiguous. V lost 2 bases, J lost 0 bases, and 5 bases lay in between. Per the germline V gene, CDR1 is MNHEY and CDR2 is SMNVEV (reference sequence). The CDR3 has 15 amino acids. CDR3 residues: CASSLGYSGANVLTF. In DNA, the CDR3 is TGTGCCAGCAGTTTAGGATACTCTGGGGCCAACGTCCTGACTTTC.

The chain recombines TRBV10-3 with TRBJ1-6; D gene ambiguous. The V end lost 10 bases, the J end lost 5 bases, and 9 bases lay between the germline ends. The CDR3 spans 12 residues. Looked up from germline, CDR1 is ENHRY and CDR2 is SYGVKD. The CDR3 bases are TGTGCCACCAACGATCATAATTCACCCCTCCACTTT. Its translation: CATNDHNSPLHF.

This chain uses TRBV2 with TRBJ1-2; TRBD1 might be the D (6 bases). This CDR3 region has 15 residues. Germline V CDR1 and CDR2: SNHLY, FYNNEI. Deletions cut 8 bases from V and 4 bases from J, with 20 bases between. The CDR3 coding sequence is TGTGCCAGCGTAACAGGGACACCGGGAGCCTATGGCTACACCTTC. It translates to CASVTGTPGAYGYTF.

The chain carries TRBV7-8 and TRBJ2-1; 11 positions agree with TRBD2. The germline gives CDR1 SGHVS, CDR2 FQNEAQ. There are 16 residues in the CDR3. J gave up 6 bases and V 5 bases, and 9 bases lay outside the gene matches. This CDR3 reads CASSHGTSGASNEQFF. The CDR3 DNA reads TGTGCCAGCAGCCATGGGACTAGCGGCGCCTCCAATGAGCAGTTCTTC.

In its sample, this clone was seen once. This rearrangement joins TRBV11-2 to TRBJ1-2; 9 bases are shared with TRBD1. V lost 0 bases, J lost 5 bases, and 1 base stayed unmatched. Per germline, CDR1 SGHAT and CDR2 FQNNGV. The CDR3 extends over 14 amino acids. CDR3 in DNA: TGTGCCAGCAGCTTAGAGGGGACAGGGTATGGCTACACCTTC. It yields the protein CASSLEGTGYGYTF.

The chain combines TRBV28 with TRBJ1-5; tentatively, D is TRBD1 (5 bases). The length of the CDR3 is 15 residues. CDR1 is MDHEN and CDR2 is SYDVKM in the germline V gene. The germline V and J ends were trimmed by 5 bases and 2 bases, with 13 bases remaining between them. Here the CDR3 reads CASSPGREGNQPQHF. The DNA of the CDR3 is TGTGCCAGCAGTCCGGGCAGGGAGGGCAATCAGCCCCAGCATTTT.